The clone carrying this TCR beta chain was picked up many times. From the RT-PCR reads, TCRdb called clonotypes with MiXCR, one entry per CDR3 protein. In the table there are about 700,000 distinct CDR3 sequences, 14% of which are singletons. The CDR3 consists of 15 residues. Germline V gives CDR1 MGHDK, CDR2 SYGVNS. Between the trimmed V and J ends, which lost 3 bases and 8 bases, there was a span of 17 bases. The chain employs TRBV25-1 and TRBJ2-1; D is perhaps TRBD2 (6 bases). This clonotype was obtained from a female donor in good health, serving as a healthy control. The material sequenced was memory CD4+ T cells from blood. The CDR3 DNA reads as TGTGCCAGCAGTGATCGGGGGAGGCGTTTGGATGAGCAGTTCTTC. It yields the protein CASSDRGRRLDEQFF.